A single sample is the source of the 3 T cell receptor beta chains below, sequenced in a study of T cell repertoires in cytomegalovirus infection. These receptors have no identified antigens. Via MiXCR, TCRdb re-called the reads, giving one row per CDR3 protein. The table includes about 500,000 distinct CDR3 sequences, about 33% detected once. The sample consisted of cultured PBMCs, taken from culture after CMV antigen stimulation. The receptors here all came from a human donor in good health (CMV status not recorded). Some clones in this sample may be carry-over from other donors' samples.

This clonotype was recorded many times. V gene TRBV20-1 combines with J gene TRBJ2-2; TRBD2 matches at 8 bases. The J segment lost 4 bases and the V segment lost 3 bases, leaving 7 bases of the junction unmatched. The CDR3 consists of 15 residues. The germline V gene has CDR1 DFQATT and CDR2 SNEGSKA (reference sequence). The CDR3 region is CSARVAGRSTGELFF. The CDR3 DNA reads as TGCAGTGCTAGGGTAGCGGGGAGGAGCACCGGGGAGCTGTTTTTT.

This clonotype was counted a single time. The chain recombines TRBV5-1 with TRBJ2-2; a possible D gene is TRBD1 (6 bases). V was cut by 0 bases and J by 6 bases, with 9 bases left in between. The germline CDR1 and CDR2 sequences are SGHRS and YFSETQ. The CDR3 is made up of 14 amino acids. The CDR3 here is CASSLVTGPGELFF. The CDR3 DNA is TGCGCCAGCAGCTTGGTCACAGGGCCCGGGGAGCTGTTTTTT.

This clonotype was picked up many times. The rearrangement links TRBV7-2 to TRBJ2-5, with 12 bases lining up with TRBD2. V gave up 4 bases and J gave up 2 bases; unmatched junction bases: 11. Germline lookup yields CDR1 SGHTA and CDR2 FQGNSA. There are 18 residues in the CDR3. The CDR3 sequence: CASSSRFRTSGDQETQYF. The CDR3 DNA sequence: TGTGCCAGCAGCTCACGATTTCGGACTAGCGGGGATCAAGAGACCCAGTACTTC.